This entry lists 30 T cell receptor beta chains sequenced from one sample in a study of blood T cell repertoires in COVID-19. The protocol was immunoSEQ multiplex PCR, while the TCRdb copy is restricted to in-frame clones and leaves out a portion. The sample holds about 320,000 clones, approximately 91% seen once. The sequenced sample was PBMCs or T cells enriched from blood (not recorded which). These receptors all come from a man aged 55 to 70 who had recovered from COVID-19.

V usage is TRBV7-9 and J usage is TRBJ2-5; 10 positions agree with TRBD1. The CDR3 is made up of 14 amino acids. V shed 4 bases and J 4 bases; nucleotides not matched to a gene: 3. CDR1 and CDR2 from the germline V gene are SEHNR and FQNEAQ (reference sequence). CDR3 loop: CASSSTGGRETQYF. CDR3 coding DNA: TGTGCCAGCAGCTCGACAGGGGGCAGAGAGACCCAGTACTTC.

This chain links TRBV4-2 with TRBJ1-1; TRBD1 might be the D (5 bases). Germline V gene data show CDR1 as LGHNA and CDR2 as YNFKEQ. The V end was cut by 0 bases, the J end by 1 base, with 21 bases between. The CDR3 has 19 residues. Written as DNA, the CDR3 is TGTGCCAGCAGCCAAGAGGTCAGGGAGGTAGATCGATCGAACACTGAAGCTTTCTTT. Residues: CASSQEVREVDRSNTEAFF.

This sequence joins TRBV19 and TRBJ2-2, with TRBD1 identical over 10 bases. There are 16 residues in the CDR3. V lost 3 bases, J lost 6 bases, and 7 bases stayed unmatched. The germline V gene encodes CDR1 LNHDA and CDR2 SQIVND (reference sequence). CDR3 sequence reads: CASSMKGQGTAGELFF. The CDR3 region has the DNA TGTGCCAGTAGTATGAAGGGACAGGGGACTGCCGGGGAGCTGTTTTTT.

The rearrangement joins TRBV9 to TRBJ2-1; the match to TRBD2 covers 9 bases. CDR3 length equals 15 residues. Per germline, CDR1 SGDLS and CDR2 YYNGEE. Losses at the gene ends were 1 base for V and 1 base for J; bases not matched to a gene: 0. The CDR3 bases are TGTGCCAGCAGCGTACTAGCGGGGTCCTACAATGAGCAGTTCTTC. It is translated as CASSVLAGSYNEQFF.

V is TRBV28 and J is TRBJ2-7; 16 bases align to TRBD2. Germline trimming cut 6 bases from V and 6 bases from J; bases unmatched to any gene: 8. CDR3 size: 16 residues. The germline V gene encodes CDR1 MDHEN and CDR2 SYDVKM. The CDR3 is CASREAGTSGRGEQYF. The CDR3 DNA follows: TGTGCCAGCAGGGAAGCCGGGACTAGCGGGAGGGGCGAGCAGTACTTC.

The rearrangement joins TRBV7-3 to TRBJ1-2; 7 nucleotides align to TRBD1. CDR3 length: 13 residues. With V trimmed by 4 bases and J by 7 bases, 6 bases remained unmatched. CDR1 and CDR2 (germline): SGHTA, FQGTGA. CDR3 in DNA: TGTGCCAGCAGCTCGGCAGGGGGTGGTGGCTACACCTTC. This encodes CASSSAGGGGYTF.

This clone was recorded many times. This sequence joins TRBV12-3 or TRBV12-4 and TRBJ2-1, with TRBD1 matching 7 bases. There are 13 residues in the CDR3. Trimming took 7 bases from V and 5 from J; bases not matched to a gene: 5. This CDR3 is CASTQGQNNEQFF. For the CDR3, the DNA is TGTGCCAGCACCCAGGGACAGAACAATGAGCAGTTCTTC.

The gene calls are TRBV27 and TRBJ1-4; D is unresolved. The CDR3 runs to 15 residues. Germline loops: CDR1 MNHEY, CDR2 SMNVEV (reference sequence). V dropped 5 bases and J dropped 3 bases, with 13 bases sitting between them. CDR3 residues: CASSTPGKANEKLFF. As DNA, the CDR3 is TGTGCCAGCAGTACCCCCGGGAAAGCTAATGAAAAACTGTTTTTT.

The chain employs TRBV18 and TRBJ1-4, with 9 bases matching TRBD1. Germline CDR1 reads KGHSH; CDR2 reads LQKENI. The trim removed 3 bases at V and 7 bases at J, leaving 6 bases unmatched. This CDR3 spans 15 amino acids. DNA for the CDR3: TGTGCCAGCTCACCGGCCGGGACAGGGAGTGAAAAACTGTTTTTT. Its translation is CASSPAGTGSEKLFF.

The chain combines TRBV28 with TRBJ2-3; TRBD1 might be the D (5 bases). Trimming took off 1 base at V and 2 bases at J, with 13 bases between the two ends. The CDR3 runs to 16 residues. In germline, CDR1 is MDHEN, CDR2 SYDVKM. CDR3 sequence (DNA): TGTGCCAGCAGTTTATTGACAGCCCGCCACACAGATACGCAGTATTTT. Translation gives CASSLLTARHTDTQYF.

V usage is TRBV6-5 and J usage is TRBJ2-1; 11 bases align to TRBD2. This CDR3 region has 14 residues. The junction had 5 bases not matched to a gene; V was cut back by 6 bases and J by 7 bases. The germline CDR1 and CDR2 sequences are MNHEY and SVGAGI. The CDR3 loop reads CASRLAGGLNEQFF. DNA of the CDR3: TGTGCCAGCAGGTTAGCGGGAGGGTTAAATGAGCAGTTCTTC.

Comment on this clone: Sequence at one end of the junction differs from germline and may be a read error. This chain links TRBV5-4 with TRBJ2-3; 12 bases match TRBD2. Germline-derived CDR1 and CDR2 are SGHNT and YYREEE (reference sequence). The CDR3 totals 16 residues. CDR3 sequence: CASRLGTSGRTDTQYF. The CDR3 nucleotides are TGTGCCAGCAGGTTGGGGACTAGCGGGCGCACAGATACGCAGTATTTT.

V gene TRBV28 combines with J gene TRBJ1-1; D may be TRBD1 (5 bases). Germline CDR1 reads MDHEN; CDR2 reads SYDVKM. Trimming removed 2 bases from V and 6 bases from J, with 10 bases in between. The CDR3 spans 13 residues. CDR3 DNA: TGTGCCAGCAGTTTAGAGGGGAGGGCTGAAGCTTTCTTT. It translates to CASSLEGRAEAFF.

CDR3 nucleotide sequence: TGCGCCAGCAGCTTGGCTAAATCGACAGGGGTTTCACCCCTCCACTTT. It encodes CASSLAKSTGVSPLHF. The genes are TRBV5-1 and TRBJ1-6; 8 bases are shared with TRBD1. The CDR3 has 16 amino acids. The V and J ends lost 0 bases and 9 bases, in that order; junction bases with no gene match: 8. CDR1 and CDR2 (germline): SGHRS, YFSETQ.

V and J are TRBV5-1 and TRBJ2-7; TRBD2 aligns across 9 bases. V trimming: 4 bases; J trimming: 1 base; junction bases outside the gene matches: 9. Germline values: CDR1 SGHRS, CDR2 YFSETQ. This CDR3 contains 16 residues. The CDR3 reads CASSPSMAGGSYEQYF. The CDR3 bases are TGCGCCAGCAGCCCCTCTATGGCGGGAGGGTCCTACGAGCAGTACTTC.

The chain employs TRBV2 and TRBJ2-3, with 7 bases that match TRBD2. Germline V gene lookup returns CDR1 SNHLY and CDR2 FYNNEI. The CDR3 is 15 amino acids. V lost 5 bases and J lost 3; bases outside the gene matches: 8. This chain's CDR3 is CASSPRGSGTDTQYF. The DNA for the CDR3 is TGTGCCAGCAGTCCCCGCGGTAGCGGGACAGATACGCAGTATTTT. The entire variable domain, with the rest obtained from reference TRBV2 and TRBJ2-3, is as follows: EPEVTQTPSHQVTQMGQEVILRCVPISNHLYFYWYRQILGQKVEFLVSFYNNEISEKSEIFDDQFSVERPDGSNFTLKIRSTKLEDSAMYFCASSPRGSGTDTQYFGPGTRLTVL.

J is TRBJ2-7 and V is TRBV19, with a possible D match to TRBD2 (5 bases). CDR1 is LNHDA and CDR2 is SQIVND in the germline V gene (reference sequence). Trimming removed 1 base at V and 4 bases at J, with 8 bases between. The CDR3 is made up of 13 amino acids. CDR3 DNA sequence: TGTGCCAGTAGTATAGGGGAGAGGTACGAGCAGTACTTC. Protein: CASSIGERYEQYF.

The chain combines TRBV11-2 with TRBJ2-1, with D maybe TRBD2 (6 bases). Germline assignment: CDR1 SGHAT and CDR2 FQNNGV. CDR3 size: 12 residues. V was trimmed by 0 bases and J by 10 bases, leaving 7 bases between them. The CDR3 DNA is TGTGCCAGCAGCTTAGATCGGGGGGAGCAGTTCTTC. Residues: CASSLDRGEQFF.

This clone was seen just once. DNA for the CDR3: TGTGCCTGGAGTGCCGGACAGGGCAAGACTGAAGCTTTCTTT. Encoded protein: CAWSAGQGKTEAFF. The rearrangement links TRBV30 to TRBJ1-1; 8 nucleotides agree with TRBD1. The CDR3 extends over 14 amino acids. Germline-derived CDR1 and CDR2 are GTSNPN and SVGIG (reference sequence). After removal of 1 base from V and 5 bases from J, the junction contained 6 bases not matched to a gene.

Comments on this clone: Sequence at one end of the junction differs from germline and may be a read error. This sequence joins TRBV24-1 and TRBJ2-3; 13 bases line up with TRBD2. CDR1 and CDR2 (germline): KGHDR, SFDVKD. The CDR3 totals 19 residues. As DNA, the CDR3 is TGTGCCACCAAGCAGGTCGGGACTAGCGGGGAGGATAGCACACATACGCAGTATTTT. Its protein product is CATKQVGTSGEDSTHTQYF.

The CDR3 DNA reads TGTGCCAGCGTAAGCTCGGGTCCCAAAAACATTCAGTACTTC. It specifies CASVSSGPKNIQYF. The chain employs TRBV28 and TRBJ2-4; D is ambiguous. The germline gives CDR1 MDHEN, CDR2 SYDVKM. The length of the CDR3 is 14 residues. V was cut by 8 bases and J by 2 bases, with 13 bases left in between.

The gene calls are TRBV4-3 and TRBJ2-3; 8 bases agree with TRBD2. Germline V CDR1 and CDR2: LGHNA, YSLEER. This CDR3 region has 17 residues. J gave up 1 base and V 1 base, and 7 bases lay outside the gene matches. Here the CDR3 DNA reads TGCGCCAGCAGCCAAGGGGTCCGAGCGGGAGGCACAGATACGCAGTATTTT. It specifies CASSQGVRAGGTDTQYF.

This sequence joins TRBV29-1 and TRBJ2-3, with 10 bases aligning to TRBD2. The germline CDR1 and CDR2 sequences are SQVTM and ANQGSEA. V was pared by 4 bases and J by 1 base, with 5 bases of the junction left unmatched. The CDR3 runs 15 residues. The CDR3 here is CSVGPLAGGTDTQYF. CDR3 nucleotides: TGCAGCGTTGGACCGCTAGCGGGAGGCACAGATACGCAGTATTTT.

In this sample, this clone turned up once. The rearrangement uses TRBV7-2 and TRBJ2-2; 10 nucleotides align to TRBD2. The CDR3 consists of 16 residues. V gave up 5 bases and J gave up 6 bases; unmatched junction bases: 9. The germline V gene encodes CDR1 SGHTA and CDR2 FQGNSA. For the CDR3, the DNA is TGTGCCAGCAGCGGATCTAGCGGGAGTGGCGCCGGGGAGCTGTTTTTT. It specifies CASSGSSGSGAGELFF.

The chain links TRBV19 to TRBJ1-5, with D maybe TRBD1 (5 bases). Germline CDR1 LNHDA, CDR2 SQIVND (reference sequence). The length of the CDR3 is 16 residues. Deletions cut 5 bases from V and 5 bases from J, with 19 bases between. CDR3: CASSLHGGDMYQPQHF. DNA for the CDR3: TGTGCCAGTAGTCTACATGGGGGGGATATGTATCAGCCCCAGCATTTT. Complete variable domain (other parts from reference TRBV19 and TRBJ1-5): DGGITQSPKYLFRKEGQNVTLSCEQNLNHDAMYWYRQDPGQGLRLIYYSQIVNDFQKGDIAEGYSVSREKKESFPLTVTSAQKNPTAFYLCASSLHGGDMYQPQHFGDGTRLSIL.

This clone was observed a few times. The rearrangement joins TRBV28 to TRBJ2-5, with D possibly matching TRBD2 (6 bases). Germline CDR1 reads MDHEN; CDR2 reads SYDVKM. The V gene lost 3 bases and the J gene lost 7 bases, with 21 bases spanning the gap. This CDR3 is 16 amino acids long. CDR3 nucleotide sequence: TGTGCCAGCAGTTTGGACCGGGGGACGGTAAAAGGGACCCAGTACTTC. It encodes CASSLDRGTVKGTQYF. Looking up the rest from reference TRBV28 and TRBJ2-5 gives the full variable domain: DVKVTQSSRYLVKRTGEKVFLECVQDMDHENMFWYRQDPGLGLRLIYFSYDVKMKEKGDIPEGYSVSREKKERFSLILESASTNQTSMYLCASSLDRGTVKGTQYFGPGTRLLVL.

The J gene is TRBJ1-3, the V gene TRBV9; possibly TRBD1 for D (5 bases). CDR1 is SGDLS, CDR2 YYNGEE, per germline. The CDR3 loop spans 15 amino acids. The ends were cut back, 2 bases at V and 3 bases at J, with 12 bases in the middle. CDR3 nucleotide sequence: TGTGCCAGCAGCGTCGAGGTGGACATTGGAAACACCATATATTTT. This gives the protein CASSVEVDIGNTIYF.

This rearrangement joins TRBV24-1 to TRBJ2-7, with 7 bases aligning to TRBD1. After removal of 0 bases from V and 3 bases from J, the junction contained 10 bases not matched to a gene. Germline CDR1 reads KGHDR; CDR2 reads SFDVKD. The length of the CDR3 is 17 residues. Here the CDR3 DNA reads TGTGCCACCAGTGATTTGATCCTCCGGACAGGAGTCTACGAGCAGTACTTC. It yields the protein CATSDLILRTGVYEQYF.

The chain is built from TRBV7-9 and TRBJ2-7; the match to TRBD1 covers 8 bases. This CDR3 comprises 15 residues. Germline CDR1 and CDR2: SEHNR and FQNEAQ (reference sequence). After removal of 1 base from V and 5 bases from J, the junction contained 7 bases not matched to a gene. The CDR3 DNA sequence: TGTGCCAGCAGCTTAGGAGCAGGGGGCGTTGACGAGCAGTACTTC. This gives the protein CASSLGAGGVDEQYF.

V is TRBV20-1 and J is TRBJ2-3; 8 bases map to TRBD1. Looked up from germline, CDR1 is DFQATT and CDR2 is SNEGSKA (reference sequence). The V and J ends lost 3 bases and 1 base, in that order; junction bases with no gene match: 9. This CDR3 comprises 16 residues. The CDR3 here is CSASLGQGSGTDTQYF. CDR3 sequence (DNA): TGCAGTGCTAGTCTCGGACAGGGATCAGGCACAGATACGCAGTATTTT.